This T cell receptor (beta chain) was obtained from a study of blood T cell repertoires in COVID-19. Study information: In each case, the material was cDNA or gDNA derived from T cells, B-cell-depleted T cells, or PBMCs.

Produced via immunoSEQ multiplex PCR; TCRdb's table is partial and in-frame only. The table shows 55,000 to 70,000 clones, with roughly four fifths occurring only once. This CDR3 contains 14 residues. In germline, CDR1 is SGHVS, CDR2 FQNEAQ. The V end was cut by 1 base, the J end by 3 bases, with 10 bases between. Sequenced sample: peripheral blood. The chain is built from TRBV7-8 and TRBJ2-7; TRBD1 is a possible D gene (6 bases). The sequence was obtained from an elderly woman with acute or convalescent COVID-19. The CDR3 here is CASSLVQGSYEQYF. The DNA of the CDR3 is TGTGCCAGCAGCTTAGTACAGGGTAGCTACGAGCAGTACTTC.